What follows is one TCR beta chain and its context. The antigen remains unidentified. This record comes from a study of shared clonotypes between healthy human individuals. Study-wide findings and caveats: Few donors limited the genetic and exposure-history diversity represented.

The V gene's germline CDR1 is SGHAT and CDR2 FQNNGV. V trimming: 4 bases; J trimming: 2 bases; junction bases outside the gene matches: 5. The CDR3 runs to 14 residues. Assay: immunoSEQ multiplex PCR; the TCRdb copy retains only in-frame clones and omits some. The sample shows 740,000 or so clones, about three quarters of them seen only once. Sequenced input: memory CD4+ T cells sorted from blood. Subset here: CD45RA-negative fraction. The TCR originated in a woman in her 30s in good health. The chain carries TRBV11-2 and TRBJ2-7, with 7 positions matching TRBD1. CDR3 sequence: CASSSGQSPYEQYF. In nucleotides, the CDR3 is TGTGCCAGCAGCTCGGGACAGAGCCCCTACGAGCAGTACTTC.